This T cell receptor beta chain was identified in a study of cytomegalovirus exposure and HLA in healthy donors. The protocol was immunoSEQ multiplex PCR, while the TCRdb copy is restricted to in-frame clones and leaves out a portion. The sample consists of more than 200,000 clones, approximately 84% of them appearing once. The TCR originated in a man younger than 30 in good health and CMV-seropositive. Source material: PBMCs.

The CDR3 here is CASSTGLAGGNEQFF. CDR3 DNA: TGTGCCAGCAGCACGGGACTAGCGGGCGGCAATGAGCAGTTCTTC. The genes are TRBV7-3 and TRBJ2-1, with 12 bases matching TRBD2. The germline V gene has CDR1 SGHTA and CDR2 FQGTGA. V shed 5 bases, J shed 6 bases, and the junction held 5 bases outside the gene matches. CDR3 length: 15 residues.